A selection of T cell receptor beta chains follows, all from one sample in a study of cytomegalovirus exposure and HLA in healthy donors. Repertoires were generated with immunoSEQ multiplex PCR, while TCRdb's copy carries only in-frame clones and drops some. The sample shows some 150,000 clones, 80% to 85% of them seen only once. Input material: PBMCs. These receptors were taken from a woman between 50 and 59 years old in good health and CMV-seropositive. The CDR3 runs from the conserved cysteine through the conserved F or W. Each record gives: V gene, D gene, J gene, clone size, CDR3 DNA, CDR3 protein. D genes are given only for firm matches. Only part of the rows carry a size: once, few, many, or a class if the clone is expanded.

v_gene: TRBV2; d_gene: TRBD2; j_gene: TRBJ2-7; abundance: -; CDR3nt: TGTGCCGGTCTAAGCGGGAGCTACGAGCAGTACTTC; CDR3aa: CAGLSGSYEQYF
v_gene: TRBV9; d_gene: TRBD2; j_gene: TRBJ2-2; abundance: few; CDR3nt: TGTGCCAGCAGTCCCAGGACTAGCGAAAGTCGTACCGGGGAGCTGTTTTTT; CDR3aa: CASSPRTSESRTGELFF
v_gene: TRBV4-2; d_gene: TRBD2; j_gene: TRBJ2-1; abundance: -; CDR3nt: TGTGCCAGCAGCCAAGACCCTAGCGGGAGGGCCGGGGAGCAGTTCTTC; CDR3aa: CASSQDPSGRAGEQFF
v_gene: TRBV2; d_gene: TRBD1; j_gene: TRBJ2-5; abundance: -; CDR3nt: TGTGCCAGTTCGGGACAGCCCCAAGAGACCCAGTACTTC; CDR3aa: CASSGQPQETQYF
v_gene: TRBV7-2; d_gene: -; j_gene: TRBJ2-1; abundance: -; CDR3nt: TGTGCCAGCAGCTTCGGGAATTACAATGAGCAGTTCTTC; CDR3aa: CASSFGNYNEQFF
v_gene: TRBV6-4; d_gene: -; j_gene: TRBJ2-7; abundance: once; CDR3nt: TGTGCCAGCAGTGCGTCATCGGAGAACGAGCAGTACTTC; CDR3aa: CASSASSENEQYF
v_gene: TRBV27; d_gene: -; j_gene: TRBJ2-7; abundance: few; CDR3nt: TGTGCCAGCAGAAGGACTGTCTCATTCTACGAGCAGTACTTC; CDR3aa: CASRRTVSFYEQYF
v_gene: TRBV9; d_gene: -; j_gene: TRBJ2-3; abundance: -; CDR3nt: TGTGCCAGCAGCGTAGAATTCAATACGCAGTATTTT; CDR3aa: CASSVEFNTQYF
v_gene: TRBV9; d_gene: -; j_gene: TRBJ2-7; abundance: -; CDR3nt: TGTGCCAGCAATCGCGGCGATTCCTACGAGCAGTACTTC; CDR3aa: CASNRGDSYEQYF
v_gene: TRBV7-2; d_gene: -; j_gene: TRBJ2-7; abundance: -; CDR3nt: TGTGCCAGCAGCTTAGCCCACCTAACAGGGAGTATGTACTTC; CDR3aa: CASSLAHLTGSMYF